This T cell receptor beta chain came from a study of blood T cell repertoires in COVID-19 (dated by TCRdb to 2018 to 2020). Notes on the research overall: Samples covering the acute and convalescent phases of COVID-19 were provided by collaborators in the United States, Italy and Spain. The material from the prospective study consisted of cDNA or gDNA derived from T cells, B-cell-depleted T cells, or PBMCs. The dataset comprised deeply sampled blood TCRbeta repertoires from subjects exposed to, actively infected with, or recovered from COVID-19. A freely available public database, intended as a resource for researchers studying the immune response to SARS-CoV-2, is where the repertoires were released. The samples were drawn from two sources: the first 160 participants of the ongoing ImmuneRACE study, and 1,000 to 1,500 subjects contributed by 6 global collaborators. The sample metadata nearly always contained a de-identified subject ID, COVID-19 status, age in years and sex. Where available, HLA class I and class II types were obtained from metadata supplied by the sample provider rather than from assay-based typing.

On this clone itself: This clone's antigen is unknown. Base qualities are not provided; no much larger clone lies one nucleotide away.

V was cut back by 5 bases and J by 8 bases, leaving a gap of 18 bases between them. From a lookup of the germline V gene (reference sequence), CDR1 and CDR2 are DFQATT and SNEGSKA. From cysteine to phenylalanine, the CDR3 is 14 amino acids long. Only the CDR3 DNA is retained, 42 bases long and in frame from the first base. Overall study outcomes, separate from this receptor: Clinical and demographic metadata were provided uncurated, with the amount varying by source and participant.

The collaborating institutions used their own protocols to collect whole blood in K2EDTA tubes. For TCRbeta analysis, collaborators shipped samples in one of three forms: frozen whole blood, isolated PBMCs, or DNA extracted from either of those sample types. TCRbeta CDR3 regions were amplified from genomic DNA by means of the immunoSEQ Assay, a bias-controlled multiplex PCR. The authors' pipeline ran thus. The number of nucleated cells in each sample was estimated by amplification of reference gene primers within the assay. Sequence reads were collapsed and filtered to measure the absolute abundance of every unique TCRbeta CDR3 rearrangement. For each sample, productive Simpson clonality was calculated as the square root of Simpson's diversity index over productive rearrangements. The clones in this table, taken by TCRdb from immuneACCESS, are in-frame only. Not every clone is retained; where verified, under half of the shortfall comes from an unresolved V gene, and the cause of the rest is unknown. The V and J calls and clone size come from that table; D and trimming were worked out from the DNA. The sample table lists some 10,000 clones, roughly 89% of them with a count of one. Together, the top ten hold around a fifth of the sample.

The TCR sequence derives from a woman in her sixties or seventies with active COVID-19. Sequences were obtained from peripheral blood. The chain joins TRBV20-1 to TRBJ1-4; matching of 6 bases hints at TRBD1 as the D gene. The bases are TGCAGTGCTGGTGGGGGGGGCTTTTACGAAAAACTGTTTTTT. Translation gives CSAGGGGFYEKLFF.